This TCR beta chain was identified in a study of CD4 T cells in relation to SARS-CoV-2 and coronaviruses. Across the whole study: Controls used an HIV-1 Nef peptide pool or no peptide.

Concerning this clone itself: Its antigen is currently unknown.

CD4+ T cells from unexposed donors were obtained before the COVID-19 pandemic (2011-2018). The cells were cultured for approximately ten days before CD4+ T cells were isolated. Cells permitting, SARS-CoV-2 S/N and four cold-coronavirus spikes were tested on unexposed-donor CD4+ T cells. Half the medium was replaced with IL-2 medium on days 3 and 7. Using immunoSEQ multiplex PCR, the repertoire was profiled, and TCRdb retains in-frame clones only, with some absent. The table shows over 15,000 clones, with around three quarters occurring only once. This sequence was found in a human donor in good health. The specimen was CD4+ T cells from PBMCs, cultured in vitro.

CDR3 DNA: TGTGCCAGCAGATCCGGGACAGGAGGACGCTACGAGCAGTACTTC. As protein: CASRSGTGGRYEQYF. J is TRBJ2-7 and V is TRBV6-5, with TRBD1 matching over 8 bases. CDR3 length: 15 residues. V shed 6 bases and J 3 bases; nucleotides not matched to a gene: 10. Germline CDR1 MNHEY, CDR2 SVGAGI.